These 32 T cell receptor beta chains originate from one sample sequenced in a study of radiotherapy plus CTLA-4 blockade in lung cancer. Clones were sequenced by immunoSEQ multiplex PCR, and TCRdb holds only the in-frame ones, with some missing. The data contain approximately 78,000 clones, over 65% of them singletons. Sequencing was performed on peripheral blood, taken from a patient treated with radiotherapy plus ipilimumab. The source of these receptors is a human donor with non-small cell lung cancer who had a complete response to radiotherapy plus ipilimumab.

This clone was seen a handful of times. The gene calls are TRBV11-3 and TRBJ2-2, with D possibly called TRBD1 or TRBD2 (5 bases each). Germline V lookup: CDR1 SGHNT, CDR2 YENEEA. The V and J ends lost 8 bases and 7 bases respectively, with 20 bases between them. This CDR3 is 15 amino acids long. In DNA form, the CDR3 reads TGTGCCAGCGCCAGGGCGGGCAACTACCTCGGGGAGCTGTTTTTT. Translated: CASARAGNYLGELFF.

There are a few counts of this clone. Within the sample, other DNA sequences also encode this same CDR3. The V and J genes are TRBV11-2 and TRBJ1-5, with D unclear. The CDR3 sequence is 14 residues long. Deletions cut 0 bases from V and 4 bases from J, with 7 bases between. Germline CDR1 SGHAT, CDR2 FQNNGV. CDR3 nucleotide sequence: TGTGCCAGCAGCTTAGAGGGAATAAATCAGCCCCAGCATTTT. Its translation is CASSLEGINQPQHF.

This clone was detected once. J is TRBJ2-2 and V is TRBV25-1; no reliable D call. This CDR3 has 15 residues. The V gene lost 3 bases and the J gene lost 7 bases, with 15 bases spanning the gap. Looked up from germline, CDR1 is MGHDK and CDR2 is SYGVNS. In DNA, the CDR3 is TGTGCCAGCAGTGATTCGGGCAGGCCCGGCGGGGAGCTGTTTTTT. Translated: CASSDSGRPGGELFF.

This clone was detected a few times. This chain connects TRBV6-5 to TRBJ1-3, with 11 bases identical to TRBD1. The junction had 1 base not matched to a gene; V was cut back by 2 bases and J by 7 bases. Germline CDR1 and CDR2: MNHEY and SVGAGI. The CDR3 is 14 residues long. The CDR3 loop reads CASSYGTGGNTIYF. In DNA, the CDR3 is TGTGCCAGCAGTTACGGGACAGGGGGGAACACCATATATTTT.

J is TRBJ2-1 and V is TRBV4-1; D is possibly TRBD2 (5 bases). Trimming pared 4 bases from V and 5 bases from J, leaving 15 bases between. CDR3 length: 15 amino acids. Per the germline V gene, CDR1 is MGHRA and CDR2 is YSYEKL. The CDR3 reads CASSPTPGGHNEQFF. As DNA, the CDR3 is TGCGCCAGCAGCCCTACTCCCGGCGGGCACAATGAGCAGTTCTTC.

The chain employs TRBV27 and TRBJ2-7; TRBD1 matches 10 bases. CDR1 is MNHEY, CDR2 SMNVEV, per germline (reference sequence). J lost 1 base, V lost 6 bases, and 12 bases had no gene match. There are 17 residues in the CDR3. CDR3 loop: CASSSPSGQGGSYEQYF. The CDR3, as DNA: TGTGCCAGCAGCTCACCGTCCGGACAGGGGGGATCCTACGAGCAGTACTTC.

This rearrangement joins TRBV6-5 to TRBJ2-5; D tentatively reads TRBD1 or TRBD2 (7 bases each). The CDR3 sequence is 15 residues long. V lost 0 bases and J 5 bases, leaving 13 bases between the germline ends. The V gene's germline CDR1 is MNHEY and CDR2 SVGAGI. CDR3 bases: TGTGCCAGCAGTTACTCGAACAGGGGAGGGGAGACCCAGTACTTC. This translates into CASSYSNRGGETQYF.

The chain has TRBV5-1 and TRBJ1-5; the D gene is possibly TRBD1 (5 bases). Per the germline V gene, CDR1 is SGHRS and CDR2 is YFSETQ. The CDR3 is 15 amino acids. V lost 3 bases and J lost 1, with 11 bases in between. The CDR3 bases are TGCGCCAGCAGCTGGGACGGTTCGAGCAATCAGCCCCAGCATTTT. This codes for CASSWDGSSNQPQHF. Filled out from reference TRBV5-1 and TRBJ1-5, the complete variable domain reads KAGVTQTPRYLIKTRGQQVTLSCSPISGHRSVSWYQQTPGQGLQFLFEYFSETQRNKGNFPGRFSGRQFSNSRSEMNVSTLELGDSALYLCASSWDGSSNQPQHFGDGTRLSIL.

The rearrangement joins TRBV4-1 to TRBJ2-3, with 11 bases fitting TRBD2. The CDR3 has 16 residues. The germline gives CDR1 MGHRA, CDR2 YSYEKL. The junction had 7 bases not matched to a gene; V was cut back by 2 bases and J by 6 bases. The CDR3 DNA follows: TGCGCCAGCAGCCAAAGGTTGACTAGCGGGACGGATACGCAGTATTTT. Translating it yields CASSQRLTSGTDTQYF.

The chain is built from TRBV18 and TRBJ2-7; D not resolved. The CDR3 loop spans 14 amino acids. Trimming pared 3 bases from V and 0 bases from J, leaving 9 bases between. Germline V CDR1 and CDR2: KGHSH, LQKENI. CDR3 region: CASSPRADSYEQYF. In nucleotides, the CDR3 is TGTGCCAGCTCACCTAGGGCGGACTCCTACGAGCAGTACTTC.

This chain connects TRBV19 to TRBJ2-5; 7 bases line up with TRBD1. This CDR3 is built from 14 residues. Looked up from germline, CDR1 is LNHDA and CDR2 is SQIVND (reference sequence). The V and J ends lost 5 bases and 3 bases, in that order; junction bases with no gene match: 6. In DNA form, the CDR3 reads TGTGCCAGTAGTCGCGACAGGGAAGAAGAGACCCAGTACTTC. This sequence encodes CASSRDREEETQYF.

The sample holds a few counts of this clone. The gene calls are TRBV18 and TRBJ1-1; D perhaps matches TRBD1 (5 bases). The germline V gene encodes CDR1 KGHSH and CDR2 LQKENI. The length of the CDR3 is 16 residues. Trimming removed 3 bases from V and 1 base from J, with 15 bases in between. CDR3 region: CASSPFDRGRNTEAFF. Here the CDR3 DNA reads TGTGCCAGCTCACCCTTCGATAGGGGACGGAACACTGAAGCTTTCTTT.

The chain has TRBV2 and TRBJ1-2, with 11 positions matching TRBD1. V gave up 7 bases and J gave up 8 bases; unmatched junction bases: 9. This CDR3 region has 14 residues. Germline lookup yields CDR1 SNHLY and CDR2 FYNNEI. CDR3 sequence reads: CASIPDRGLRGYTF. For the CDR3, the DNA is TGTGCCAGCATACCGGACAGGGGGCTTCGCGGCTACACCTTC.

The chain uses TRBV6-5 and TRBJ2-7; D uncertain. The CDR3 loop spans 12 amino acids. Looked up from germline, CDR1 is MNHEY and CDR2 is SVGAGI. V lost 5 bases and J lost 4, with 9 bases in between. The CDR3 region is CASSLDEYEQYF. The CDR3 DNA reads TGTGCCAGCAGTCTGGACGAGTACGAGCAGTACTTC.

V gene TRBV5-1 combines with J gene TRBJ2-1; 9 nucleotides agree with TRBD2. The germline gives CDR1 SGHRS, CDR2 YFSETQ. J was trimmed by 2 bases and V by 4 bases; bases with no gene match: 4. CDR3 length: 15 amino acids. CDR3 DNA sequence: TGCGCCAGCAGCCAGGGCGGGGGGGCCTACAATGAGCAGTTCTTC. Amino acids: CASSQGGGAYNEQFF. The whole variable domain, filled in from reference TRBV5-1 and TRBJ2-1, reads KAGVTQTPRYLIKTRGQQVTLSCSPISGHRSVSWYQQTPGQGLQFLFEYFSETQRNKGNFPGRFSGRQFSNSRSEMNVSTLELGDSALYLCASSQGGGAYNEQFFGPGTRLTVL.

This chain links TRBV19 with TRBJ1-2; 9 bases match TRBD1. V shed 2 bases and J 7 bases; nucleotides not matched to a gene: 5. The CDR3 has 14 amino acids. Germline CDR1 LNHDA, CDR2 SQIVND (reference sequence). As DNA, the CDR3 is TGTGCCAGTAGTATAACAGGGGGCGCGGGTGGCTACACCTTC. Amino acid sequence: CASSITGGAGGYTF.

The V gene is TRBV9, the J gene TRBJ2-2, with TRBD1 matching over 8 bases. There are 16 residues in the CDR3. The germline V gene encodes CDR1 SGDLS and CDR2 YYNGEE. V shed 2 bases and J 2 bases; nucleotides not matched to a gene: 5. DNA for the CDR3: TGTGCCAGCAGCGTCTCTACAGGGGGTAACACCGGGGAGCTGTTTTTT. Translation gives CASSVSTGGNTGELFF.

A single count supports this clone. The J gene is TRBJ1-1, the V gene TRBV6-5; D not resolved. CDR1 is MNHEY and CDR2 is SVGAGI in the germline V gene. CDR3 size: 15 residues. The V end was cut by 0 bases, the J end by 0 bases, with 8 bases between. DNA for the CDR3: TGTGCCAGCAGTTACTCCCCTAGGGTGAACACTGAAGCTTTCTTT. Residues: CASSYSPRVNTEAFF.

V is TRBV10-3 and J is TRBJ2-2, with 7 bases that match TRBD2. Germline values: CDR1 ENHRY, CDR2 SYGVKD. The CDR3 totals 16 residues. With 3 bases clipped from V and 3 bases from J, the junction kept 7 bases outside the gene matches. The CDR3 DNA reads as TGTGCCATCAGTGATTATGGGAGGGGTCACACCGGGGAGCTGTTTTTT. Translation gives CAISDYGRGHTGELFF.

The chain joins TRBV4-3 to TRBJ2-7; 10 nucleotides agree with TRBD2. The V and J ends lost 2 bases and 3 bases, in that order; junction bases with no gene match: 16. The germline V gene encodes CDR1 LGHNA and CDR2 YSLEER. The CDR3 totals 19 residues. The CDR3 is CASSQSKAASGGLNYEQYF. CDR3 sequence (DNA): TGCGCCAGCAGCCAATCAAAAGCGGCTAGCGGGGGACTAAACTACGAGCAGTACTTC.

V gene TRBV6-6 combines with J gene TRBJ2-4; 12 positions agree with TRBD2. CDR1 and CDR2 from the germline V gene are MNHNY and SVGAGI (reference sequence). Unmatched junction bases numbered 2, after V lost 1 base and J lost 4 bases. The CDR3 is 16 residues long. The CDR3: CASSYLTSGRKNIQYF. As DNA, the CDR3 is TGTGCCAGCAGTTACTTGACTAGCGGGAGAAAAAACATTCAGTACTTC.

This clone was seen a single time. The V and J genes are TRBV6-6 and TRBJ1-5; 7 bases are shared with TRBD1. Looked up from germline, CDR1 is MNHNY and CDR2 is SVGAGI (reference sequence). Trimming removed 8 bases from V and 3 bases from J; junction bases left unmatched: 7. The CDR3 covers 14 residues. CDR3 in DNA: TGTGCCAGCGTAGACAGGGAGGACAATCAGCCCCAGCATTTT. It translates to CASVDREDNQPQHF.

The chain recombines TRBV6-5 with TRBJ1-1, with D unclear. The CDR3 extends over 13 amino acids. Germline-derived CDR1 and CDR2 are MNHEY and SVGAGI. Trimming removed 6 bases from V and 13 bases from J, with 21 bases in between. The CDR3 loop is CASRPAGKPSGFF. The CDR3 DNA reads TGTGCCAGCAGGCCCGCCGGGAAGCCGAGTGGTTTCTTT.

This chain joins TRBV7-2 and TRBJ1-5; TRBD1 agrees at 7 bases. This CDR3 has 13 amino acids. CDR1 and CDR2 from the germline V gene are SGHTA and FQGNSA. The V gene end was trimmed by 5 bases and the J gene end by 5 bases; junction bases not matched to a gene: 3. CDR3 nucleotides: TGTGCCAGCAGCCAGGGGGGATATCAGCCCCAGCATTTT. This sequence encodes CASSQGGYQPQHF.

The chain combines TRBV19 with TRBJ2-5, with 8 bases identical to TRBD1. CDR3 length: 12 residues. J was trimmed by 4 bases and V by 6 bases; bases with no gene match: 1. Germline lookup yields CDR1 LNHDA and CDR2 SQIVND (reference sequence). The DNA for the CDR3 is TGTGCCAGTAGACAGGGGGGAGAGACCCAGTACTTC. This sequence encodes CASRQGGETQYF. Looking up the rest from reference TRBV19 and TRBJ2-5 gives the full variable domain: DGGITQSPKYLFRKEGQNVTLSCEQNLNHDAMYWYRQDPGQGLRLIYYSQIVNDFQKGDIAEGYSVSREKKESFPLTVTSAQKNPTAFYLCASRQGGETQYFGPGTRLLVL.

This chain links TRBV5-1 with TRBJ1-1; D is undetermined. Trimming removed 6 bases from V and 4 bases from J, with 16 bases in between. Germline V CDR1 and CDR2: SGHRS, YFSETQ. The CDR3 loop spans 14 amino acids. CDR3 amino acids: CASKAEWRVTEAFF. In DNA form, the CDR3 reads TGCGCCAGCAAAGCGGAATGGAGGGTCACTGAAGCTTTCTTT. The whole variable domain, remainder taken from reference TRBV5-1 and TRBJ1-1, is KAGVTQTPRYLIKTRGQQVTLSCSPISGHRSVSWYQQTPGQGLQFLFEYFSETQRNKGNFPGRFSGRQFSNSRSEMNVSTLELGDSALYLCASKAEWRVTEAFFGQGTRLTVV.

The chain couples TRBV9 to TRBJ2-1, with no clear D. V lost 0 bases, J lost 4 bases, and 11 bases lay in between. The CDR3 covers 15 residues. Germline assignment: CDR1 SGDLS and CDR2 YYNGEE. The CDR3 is CASSVEVSYYNEQFF. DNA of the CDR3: TGTGCCAGCAGCGTAGAGGTTAGTTATTACAATGAGCAGTTCTTC.

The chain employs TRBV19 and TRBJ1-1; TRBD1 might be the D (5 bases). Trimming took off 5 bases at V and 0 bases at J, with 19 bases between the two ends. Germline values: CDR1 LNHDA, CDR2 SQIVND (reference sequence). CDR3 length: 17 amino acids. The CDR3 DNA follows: TGTGCCAGTAGTTTCTCTACCGGGACGGTCATGAACACTGAAGCTTTCTTT. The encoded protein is CASSFSTGTVMNTEAFF.

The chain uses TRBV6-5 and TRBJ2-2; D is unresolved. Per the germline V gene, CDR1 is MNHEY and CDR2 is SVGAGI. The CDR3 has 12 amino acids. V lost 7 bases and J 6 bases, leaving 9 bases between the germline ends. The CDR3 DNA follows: TGTGCCAGCATAGTGCGTCCCGGGGAGCTGTTTTTT. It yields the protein CASIVRPGELFF.

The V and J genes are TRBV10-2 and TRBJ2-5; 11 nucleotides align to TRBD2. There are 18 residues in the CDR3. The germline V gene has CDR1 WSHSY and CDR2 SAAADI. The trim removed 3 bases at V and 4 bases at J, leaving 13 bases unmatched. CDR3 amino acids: CASSDTYRLAGPRETQYF. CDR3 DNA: TGCGCCAGCAGTGACACCTACCGACTAGCGGGGCCCCGAGAGACCCAGTACTTC.

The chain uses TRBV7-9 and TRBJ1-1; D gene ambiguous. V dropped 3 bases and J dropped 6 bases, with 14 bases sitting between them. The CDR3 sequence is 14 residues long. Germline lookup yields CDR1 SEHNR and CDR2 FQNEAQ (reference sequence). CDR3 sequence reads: CASSLGNVRPEAFF. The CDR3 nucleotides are TGTGCCAGCAGCTTGGGGAATGTCAGGCCTGAAGCTTTCTTT.

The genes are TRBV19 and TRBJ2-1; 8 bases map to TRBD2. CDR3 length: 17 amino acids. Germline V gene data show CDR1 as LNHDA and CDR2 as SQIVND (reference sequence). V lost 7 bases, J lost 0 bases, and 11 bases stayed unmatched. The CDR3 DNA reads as TGTGCCAGTAAGCCCTGGAAAGCGGGAGACTCCTACAATGAGCAGTTCTTC. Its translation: CASKPWKAGDSYNEQFF.